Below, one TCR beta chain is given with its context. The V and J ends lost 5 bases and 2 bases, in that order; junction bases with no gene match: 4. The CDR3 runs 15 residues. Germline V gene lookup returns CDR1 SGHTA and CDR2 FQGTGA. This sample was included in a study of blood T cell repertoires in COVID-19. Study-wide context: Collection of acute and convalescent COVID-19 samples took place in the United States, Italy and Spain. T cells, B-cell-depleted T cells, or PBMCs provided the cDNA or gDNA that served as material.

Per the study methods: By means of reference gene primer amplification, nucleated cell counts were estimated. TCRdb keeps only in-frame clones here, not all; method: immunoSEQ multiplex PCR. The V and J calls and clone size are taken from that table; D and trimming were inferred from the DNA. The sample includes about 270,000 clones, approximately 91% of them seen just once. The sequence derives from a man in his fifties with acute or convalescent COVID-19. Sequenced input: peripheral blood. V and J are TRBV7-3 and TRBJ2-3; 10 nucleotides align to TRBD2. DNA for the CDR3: TGTGCCAGCAGCCAAGGGACTAGCGTCACAGATACGCAGTATTTT. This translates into CASSQGTSVTDTQYF.